This T cell receptor beta chain is drawn from a study of shared clonotypes between healthy human individuals. Whole-study findings and limits: Clonotype sharing levels among donors were expected to vary with sequencing depth.

CD4+ cells underwent separation, giving CD45RA+ naive and CD45RA-negative memory subsets. Sorted-subset replicate PCR reactions contained 200 to 250 ng DNA, corresponding to tens of thousands of T cell genomes. Here immunoSEQ multiplex PCR was the method, and the copy in TCRdb shows in-frame clones only, minus some. The sample records 2 million to 3 million clones, more than 85% being singletons. In regard to this clone: Its antigen remains unidentified.

The V and J ends lost 6 bases and 0 bases respectively, with 5 bases between them. The CDR3 consists of 12 residues. The V gene's germline CDR1 is SEHNR and CDR2 FQNEAQ (reference sequence). The chain combines TRBV7-9 with TRBJ1-1; D not certain. Sequenced sample: naive CD4+ T cells from PBMCs. The subset was: CD45RA+ positively selected. The sequence derives from a man between 18 and 29 years old in good health. Some clones in this sample may be carry-over from other donors' samples. Written as DNA, the CDR3 is TGTGCCAGCAGGACGGTGAACACTGAAGCTTTCTTT. This encodes CASRTVNTEAFF.